The 15 T cell receptor beta chains in this list originate from one sample, sequenced in a study of cytomegalovirus exposure and HLA in healthy donors. The assay was immunoSEQ multiplex PCR, and TCRdb's table has in-frame clones only and misses some. The sample records 250,000 to 400,000 clones, 88% being singletons. The sample consisted of PBMCs. The receptors were sampled from a man younger than 40 in good health and CMV-seronegative.

J is TRBJ2-1 and V is TRBV6-5, with D unresolved. The length of the CDR3 is 15 residues. Germline values: CDR1 MNHEY, CDR2 SVGAGI. V was shortened by 5 bases and J by 0 bases, with 11 bases between the two germline ends. This chain's CDR3 is CASSPDTSSYNEQFF. CDR3 in DNA: TGTGCCAGCAGTCCCGACACGTCCTCCTACAATGAGCAGTTCTTC.

In its sample, this clone was seen a few times. The J gene is TRBJ1-2, the V gene TRBV13; 7 bases agree with TRBD1. V lost 4 bases to trimming and J lost 7 bases; unmatched junction nucleotides: 9. The CDR3 contains 14 residues. The germline CDR1 and CDR2 sequences are PRHDT and FYEKMQ (reference sequence). As DNA, the CDR3 is TGTGCCAGCAGCTCCATGGGGACAGTTGGTGGCTACACCTTC. Protein product: CASSSMGTVGGYTF.

The CDR3 reads CATSRGQSGTEAFF. The CDR3 nucleotides are TGTGCCACCAGCAGAGGACAAAGTGGGACTGAAGCTTTCTTT. The chain carries TRBV15 and TRBJ1-1, with D unclear. The CDR3 contains 14 residues. The V and J ends lost 1 base and 5 bases respectively, with 11 bases between them. In germline, CDR1 is LNHNV, CDR2 YYDKDF (reference sequence).

The rearrangement uses TRBV27 and TRBJ1-1; the D gene is possibly TRBD1 (6 bases). The CDR3 length is 16 residues. Per the germline V gene, CDR1 is MNHEY and CDR2 is SMNVEV (reference sequence). V lost 4 bases, J lost 5 bases, and 20 bases lay in between. The chain's CDR3 is CASSSWAGVKGTEAFF. The CDR3 nucleotides read TGTGCCAGCAGTTCCTGGGCAGGGGTAAAAGGGACTGAAGCTTTCTTT.

This chain links TRBV7-9 with TRBJ2-7, with TRBD1 as a possible D gene (6 bases). The CDR3 runs 13 residues. V was clipped by 5 bases and J by 2 bases, with 10 bases between them. Germline loops: CDR1 SEHNR, CDR2 FQNEAQ (reference sequence). In nucleotides, the CDR3 is TGTGCCAGCAGCACTACAGGGACCTACGAGCAGTACTTC. It encodes CASSTTGTYEQYF.

The chain has TRBV5-1 and TRBJ2-5, with a tentative D call TRBD2 (6 bases). This CDR3 is built from 15 residues. The V gene lost 2 bases and the J gene lost 0 bases, with 11 bases spanning the gap. Germline V gene data show CDR1 as SGHRS and CDR2 as YFSETQ. CDR3 nucleotides: TGCGCCAGCAGCTTTGGGAGCGGGTACCAAGAGACCCAGTACTTC. Translating gives CASSFGSGYQETQYF.

CDR3 DNA: TGTGCCAGCAGCTCGGACACTTCCGGCTACACCTTC. Its translation: CASSSDTSGYTF. The V call is TRBV5-5, the J call TRBJ1-2, with a possible D match to TRBD1 (5 bases). CDR1 and CDR2 from the germline V gene are SGHKS and YYEKEE (reference sequence). V gave up 3 bases and J gave up 8 bases, with 11 bases separating them. The CDR3 spans 12 residues.

The V call is TRBV7-9, the J call TRBJ1-1; TRBD1 agrees at 9 bases. In germline, CDR1 is SEHNR, CDR2 FQNEAQ (reference sequence). The CDR3 loop spans 14 amino acids. V lost 4 bases to trimming and J lost 5 bases; unmatched junction nucleotides: 5. The CDR3 nucleotides are TGTGCCAGCAGCTCAACAGGGGGCAGGACTGAAGCTTTCTTT. Protein product: CASSSTGGRTEAFF.

The rearrangement uses TRBV28 and TRBJ1-1; D not resolved. CDR1 MDHEN and CDR2 SYDVKM come from the germline V gene. The V end lost 8 bases, the J end lost 1 base, and 5 bases lay between the germline ends. The CDR3 runs to 11 residues. The CDR3 bases are TGTGCCAGCTCTCCGAACACTGAAGCTTTCTTT. The encoded protein is CASSPNTEAFF.

The CDR3 DNA is TGTGCCAGCAGCCCTGACGGCGACATGAACACTGAAGCTTTCTTT. Protein: CASSPDGDMNTEAFF. The chain is built from TRBV13 and TRBJ1-1; D unclear. Germline CDR1 reads PRHDT; CDR2 reads FYEKMQ (reference sequence). This CDR3 has 15 amino acids. Between the trimmed V and J ends, which lost 5 bases and 0 bases, there was a span of 13 bases.

The chain couples TRBV12-5 to TRBJ2-7; possible D gene TRBD2, 6 bases. The CDR3 totals 14 residues. V was clipped by 1 base and J by 7 bases, with 14 bases between them. Per the germline V gene, CDR1 is LGHNT and CDR2 is FRNRAP. The CDR3 sequence: CASGLGPRAGEQYF. The CDR3 DNA reads as TGTGCTAGTGGTTTGGGACCAAGGGCGGGGGAGCAGTACTTC.

The rearrangement links TRBV5-1 to TRBJ1-1; D uncertain. The V gene's germline CDR1 is SGHRS and CDR2 YFSETQ. This CDR3 has 14 residues. Trimming removed 3 bases at V and 7 bases at J, with 16 bases between. The CDR3 loop reads CASSSRTARDEAFF. CDR3 nucleotides: TGCGCCAGCAGCTCACGGACGGCGCGGGATGAAGCTTTCTTT. Drawing the rest from reference TRBV5-1 and TRBJ1-1, the complete variable domain is KAGVTQTPRYLIKTRGQQVTLSCSPISGHRSVSWYQQTPGQGLQFLFEYFSETQRNKGNFPGRFSGRQFSNSRSEMNVSTLELGDSALYLCASSSRTARDEAFFGQGTRLTVV.

The V call is TRBV5-1, the J call TRBJ2-2; no clear D. The CDR3 extends over 12 amino acids. Germline V lookup: CDR1 SGHRS, CDR2 YFSETQ. The V and J ends lost 1 base and 6 bases respectively, with 4 bases between them. The CDR3 DNA is TGCGCCAGCAGCTTGTACTCCGGGGAGCTGTTTTTT. This gives the protein CASSLYSGELFF.

The rearrangement links TRBV5-4 to TRBJ2-3; 7 bases are a match to TRBD1. Germline lookup yields CDR1 SGHNT and CDR2 YYREEE (reference sequence). V gave up 4 bases and J gave up 5 bases; unmatched junction bases: 16. The CDR3 spans 17 residues. The CDR3 DNA reads TGTGCCAGCAGCGCTCTAGACAGGGTAGAGAAAAGAGATACGCAGTATTTT. Translation gives CASSALDRVEKRDTQYF.

This chain joins TRBV4-1 and TRBJ2-7, with 14 bases that match TRBD2. Trimming cost V 1 base and J 13 bases; bases outside gene matches: 9. CDR3 length: 15 residues. The germline V gene has CDR1 MGHRA and CDR2 YSYEKL. The CDR3 protein is CASSQGLAGGLLKYF. The CDR3 nucleotides read TGCGCCAGCAGCCAAGGACTAGCGGGGGGGCTCCTTAAATACTTC.